These 5 T cell receptor beta chains share one sample of origin, sequenced in a study of vaccination and CD4 T cells after COVID-19. Treatment reported: approximately 9-day PBMC culture with coronavirus spike peptide pools or control peptides (ViraFEST assay). The antigens of these receptors remain unknown. Oncomine TCR Beta short-read sequencing was applied to DNA from cultured CD4+ T cells. MiXCR was run by TCRdb on the PCR reads, yielding one entry per CDR3 protein. In the table there are 15,000 or so distinct CDR3 sequences, about half of which are singletons. Input material: CD4+ T cells from blood, cultured in vitro. These receptors were collected from a human donor who had recovered from COVID-19.

The chain joins TRBV3-1 to TRBJ2-3; D remains ambiguous. Germline values: CDR1 LGHDT, CDR2 YNNKEL (reference sequence). Trimming took off 4 bases at V and 6 bases at J, with 11 bases between the two ends. The CDR3 runs to 13 residues. The CDR3 DNA follows: TGTGCCAGCAGCCCCCCCCGCAGGGATACGCAGTATTTT. Its protein product is CASSPPRRDTQYF.

This clonotype has more than one count but fewer than ten. The gene calls are TRBV6-5 and TRBJ2-1; TRBD1 matches 9 bases. The ends lost 2 bases at V and 6 bases at J; junction bases unmatched: 8. CDR3 length: 16 amino acids. From germline, CDR1 is MNHEY and CDR2 SVGAGI. The CDR3 sequence: CASSYRGQGLLNEQFF. CDR3 coding DNA: TGTGCCAGCAGTTACCGGGGACAGGGCCTACTCAATGAGCAGTTCTTC.

This clonotype occurred once. The chain links TRBV7-9 to TRBJ2-3; D gene unclear. Germline V lookup: CDR1 SEHNR, CDR2 FQNEAQ (reference sequence). The V end was cut by 1 base, the J end by 1 base, with 9 bases between. The CDR3 has 15 residues. This CDR3 is CASSLVVQRTDTQYF. In DNA form, the CDR3 reads TGTGCCAGCAGCTTAGTAGTGCAGCGCACAGATACGCAGTATTTT.

The chain combines TRBV7-2 with TRBJ1-2; D gene unclear. This CDR3 region has 14 residues. The V gene's germline CDR1 is SGHTA and CDR2 FQGNSA. The ends were cut back, 2 bases at V and 1 base at J, with 8 bases in the middle. As DNA, the CDR3 is TGTGCCAGCAGCTTAACCGATCTTAACTATGGCTACACCTTC. Its protein product is CASSLTDLNYGYTF.

This clonotype was seen a handful of times. The chain links TRBV28 to TRBJ1-3; D not resolved. The CDR3 spans 14 residues. V shed 4 bases and J shed 1 base, with 8 bases lying between them. Germline loops: CDR1 MDHEN, CDR2 SYDVKM. This CDR3 reads CASSYPSSGNTIYF. DNA of the CDR3: TGTGCCAGCAGTTACCCCTCTTCTGGAAACACCATATATTTT.